Below, one TCR beta chain is given with its context. Its cognate antigen is unknown. The method was immunoSEQ multiplex PCR; TCRdb's version includes in-frame clones alone and lacks a portion of them. The sample consists of about 2.1 million clones, 93% of them appearing once. Trimming pared 4 bases from V and 4 bases from J, leaving 9 bases between. There are 12 residues in the CDR3. CDR1 is SQVTM and CDR2 is ANQGSEA in the germline V gene. This sample was taken from a study of shared clonotypes between healthy human individuals. General study findings and limits: Genetic and exposure-history diversity was limited by the small donor number.

In the naive CD8 group, cells lacked CD45RO and were positively selected for CCR7, so terminally differentiated effector memory CD45RA+ cells were left out. Sequences were obtained from naive CD8+ T cells from PBMCs. The V gene is TRBV29-1, the J gene TRBJ2-3; no clear D. This TCR was sampled from a man aged 18 to 29 in good health. Some clones in this sample may be carry-over from other donors' samples. CDR3: CSVVWSPDTQYF. The CDR3 DNA reads as TGCAGCGTTGTTTGGAGCCCAGATACGCAGTATTTT.